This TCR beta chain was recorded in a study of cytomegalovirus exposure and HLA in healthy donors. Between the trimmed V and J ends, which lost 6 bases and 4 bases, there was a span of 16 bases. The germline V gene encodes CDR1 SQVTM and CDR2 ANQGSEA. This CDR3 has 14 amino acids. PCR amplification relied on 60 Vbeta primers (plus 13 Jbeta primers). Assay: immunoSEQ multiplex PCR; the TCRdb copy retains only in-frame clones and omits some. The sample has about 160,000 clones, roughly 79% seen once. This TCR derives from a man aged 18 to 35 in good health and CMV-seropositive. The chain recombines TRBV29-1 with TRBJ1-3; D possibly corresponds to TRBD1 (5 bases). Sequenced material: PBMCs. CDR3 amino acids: CSVGLGANGNTIYF. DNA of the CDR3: TGCAGCGTGGGGCTTGGGGCGAACGGAAACACCATATATTTT.